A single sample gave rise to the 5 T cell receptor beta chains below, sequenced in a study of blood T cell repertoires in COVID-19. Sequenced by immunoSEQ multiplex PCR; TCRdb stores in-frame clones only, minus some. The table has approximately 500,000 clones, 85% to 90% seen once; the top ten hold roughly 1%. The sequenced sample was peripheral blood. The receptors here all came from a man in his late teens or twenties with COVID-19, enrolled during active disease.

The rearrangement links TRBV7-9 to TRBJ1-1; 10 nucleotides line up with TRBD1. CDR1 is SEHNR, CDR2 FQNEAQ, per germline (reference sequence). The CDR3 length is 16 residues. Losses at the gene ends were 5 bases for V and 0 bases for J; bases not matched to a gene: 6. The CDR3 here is CASSRGDRGMNTEAFF. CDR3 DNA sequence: TGTGCCAGCAGCAGGGGGGACAGGGGTATGAACACTGAAGCTTTCTTT.

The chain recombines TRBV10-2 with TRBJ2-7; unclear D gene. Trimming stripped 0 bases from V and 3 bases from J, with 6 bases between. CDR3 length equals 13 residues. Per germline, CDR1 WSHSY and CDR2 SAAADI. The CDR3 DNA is TGCGCCAGCAGTGAGTCGTACTACTACGAGCAGTACTTC. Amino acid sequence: CASSESYYYEQYF.

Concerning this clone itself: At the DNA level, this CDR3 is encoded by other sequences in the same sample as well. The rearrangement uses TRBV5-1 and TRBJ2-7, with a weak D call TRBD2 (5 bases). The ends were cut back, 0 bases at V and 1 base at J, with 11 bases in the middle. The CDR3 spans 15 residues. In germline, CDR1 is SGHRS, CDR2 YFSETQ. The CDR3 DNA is TGCGCCAGCAGCTTGGGACCGACGGGGTCCTACGAGCAGTACTTC. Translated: CASSLGPTGSYEQYF.

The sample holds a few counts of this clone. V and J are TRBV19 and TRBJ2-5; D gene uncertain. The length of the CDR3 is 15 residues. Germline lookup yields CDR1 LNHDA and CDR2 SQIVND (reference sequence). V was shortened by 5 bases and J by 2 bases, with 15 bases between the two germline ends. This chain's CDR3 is CASSLQSTLQETQYF. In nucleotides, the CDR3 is TGTGCCAGTAGTCTACAGTCCACGTTACAAGAGACCCAGTACTTC. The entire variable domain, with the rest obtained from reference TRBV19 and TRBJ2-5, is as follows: DGGITQSPKYLFRKEGQNVTLSCEQNLNHDAMYWYRQDPGQGLRLIYYSQIVNDFQKGDIAEGYSVSREKKESFPLTVTSAQKNPTAFYLCASSLQSTLQETQYFGPGTRLLVL.

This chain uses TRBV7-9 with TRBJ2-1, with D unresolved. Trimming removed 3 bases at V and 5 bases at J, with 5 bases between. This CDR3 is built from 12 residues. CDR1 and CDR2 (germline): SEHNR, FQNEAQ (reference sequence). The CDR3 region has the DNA TGTGCCAGCAGCTTCCCGGACAATGAGCAGTTCTTC. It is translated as CASSFPDNEQFF.